Shown below are 2 T cell receptor beta chains from a single sample sequenced in a study of T cells after yellow fever vaccination (dated by TCRdb to between 2018 and 2021). Read against the paper, the sample's treatment or condition label means: live attenuated yellow fever vaccine strain. The library was generated by 5' RACE. Data came from an Illumina HiSeq 2500. TCRdb reworked the public reads: Q25 trimming with fastp, MiXCR clone assembly, productive beta chains retained. For every CDR3 protein sequence, its rows merge into one entry that carries the most common genes and DNA. Recorded for this sample are about 74,000 distinct CDR3 sequences; around 6.9% of them occurred a single time. The ten most abundant clones make up roughly a third of the sample. This specimen was CD8+ T cells sorted from PBMCs, taken 5 to 6 days after the first yellow fever vaccination. These receptors all come from a man aged 18 to 30 who received the YFV17D yellow fever vaccine.

Comments on this clonotype: Given a much more abundant clone one base away, this may be a read error. This chain links TRBV7-9 with TRBJ1-5; 11 bases map to TRBD1. This CDR3 spans 17 amino acids. The V gene's germline CDR1 is SEHNR and CDR2 FQNEAQ (reference sequence). CDR3 nucleotides: TGTGCCAGCAGCTTAGCTTGGGGACAGGGGGGCAAGCAGCCCCAGCATTTT. Translating gives CASSLAWGQGGKQPQHF.

This clonotype has a handful of counts. V and J are TRBV4-1 and TRBJ1-1, with D perhaps matching TRBD1 (6 bases). Looked up from germline, CDR1 is MGHRA and CDR2 is YSYEKL. Trimming pared 2 bases from V and 1 base from J, leaving 14 bases between. The CDR3 loop spans 16 amino acids. The CDR3, as DNA: TGCGCCAGCAGCCAACCGTCAGGACAGACGAACACTGAAGCTTTCTTT. It yields the protein CASSQPSGQTNTEAFF.